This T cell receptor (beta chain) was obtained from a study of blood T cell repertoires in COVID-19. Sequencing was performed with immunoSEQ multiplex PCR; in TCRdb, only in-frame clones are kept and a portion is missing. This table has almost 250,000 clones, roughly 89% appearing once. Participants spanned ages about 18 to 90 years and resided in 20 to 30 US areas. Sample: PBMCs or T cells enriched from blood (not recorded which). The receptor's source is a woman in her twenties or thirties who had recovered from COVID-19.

The DNA for the CDR3 is TGTGCCAGCAGCCAAGAGGGGCAGGGGATCTGGTACAATGAGCAGTTCTTC. Translated: CASSQEGQGIWYNEQFF. The chain links TRBV3-1 (or the pseudogene TRBV3-2) to TRBJ2-1, with D possibly TRBD1 on 6 matching bases. Germline CDR1 and CDR2: LGHDT and YNNKEL (reference sequence). The CDR3 loop spans 17 amino acids. V was clipped by 0 bases and J by 4 bases, with 16 bases between them.